This T cell receptor beta chain originates from a study of blood T cell repertoires in COVID-19. Across the study: Italy, Spain and the United States were the sources of the convalescent and acute COVID-19 samples. The analysed material was cDNA or gDNA that came from T cells, B-cell-depleted T cells, or PBMCs.

This clone was detected a few times. Each participant's cohort was designated according to participant-reported clinical history. Contact with a PCR-confirmed or clinician-diagnosed COVID-19 case occurred within 2 weeks of entry. Here immunoSEQ multiplex PCR was the method, and the copy in TCRdb shows in-frame clones only, minus some. The sample has 210,000 or so clones; 83% are singletons. The specimen sequenced was PBMCs or T cells enriched from blood (not recorded which). This clonotype was sampled from a woman between 45 and 65 years old who had been exposed to COVID-19.

The CDR3 spells CSVDKAARAFF. The DNA for the CDR3 is TGCAGCGTTGATAAGGCGGCGCGAGCTTTCTTT. This chain connects TRBV29-1 to TRBJ1-1; D gene uncertain. Trimming left V 3 bases short and J 10 bases short, with 12 bases between. The CDR3 is made up of 11 amino acids. CDR1 and CDR2 (germline): SQVTM, ANQGSEA.